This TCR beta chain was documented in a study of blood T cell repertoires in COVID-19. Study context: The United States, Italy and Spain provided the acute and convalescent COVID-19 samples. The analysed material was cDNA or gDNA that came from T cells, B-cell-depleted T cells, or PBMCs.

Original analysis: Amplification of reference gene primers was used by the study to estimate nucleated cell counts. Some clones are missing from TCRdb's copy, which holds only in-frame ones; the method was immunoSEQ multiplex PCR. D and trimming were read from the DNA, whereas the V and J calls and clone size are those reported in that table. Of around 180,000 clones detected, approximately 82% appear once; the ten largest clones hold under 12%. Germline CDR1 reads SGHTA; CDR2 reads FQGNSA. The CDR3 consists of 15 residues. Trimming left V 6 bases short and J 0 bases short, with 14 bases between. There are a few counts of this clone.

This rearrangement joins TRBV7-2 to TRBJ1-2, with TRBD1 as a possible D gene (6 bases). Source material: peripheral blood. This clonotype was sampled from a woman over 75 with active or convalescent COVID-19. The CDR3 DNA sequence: TGTGCCAGCAGACAAAGCAGGGGAGCTAACTATGGCTACACCTTC. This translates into CASRQSRGANYGYTF.